Listed below are T cell receptor beta chains from one sample, sequenced in a study of PD-1 blockade in classical Hodgkin lymphoma. Only in-frame clones appear in the TCRdb table, and some are missing; sequencing was by immunoSEQ multiplex PCR. The sample contains around 26,000 clones, 90% to 95% of which appear only once. The sequenced sample consisted of peripheral blood mononuclear cells (PBMCs). Every receptor here comes from a human donor with classical Hodgkin lymphoma. The CDR3 runs from the conserved cysteine through the conserved F or W. A D gene is named only where the DNA matches it firmly.

>TRBV2|TRBJ1-1|NA
CASSEERRNTEAFF
>TRBV29-1|TRBJ2-5|TRBD1
CSVGRQGETQYF
>TRBV27|TRBJ2-2|NA
CASRVDGGELFF
>TRBV7-8|TRBJ1-1|NA
CASSHRGGVVDTEAFF
>TRBV7-2|TRBJ2-1|NA
CASRNSYNEQFF
>TRBV29-1|TRBJ2-7|NA
CSVEISYNEQYF
>TRBV6-5|TRBJ2-4|NA
CASSTRGDNIQYF
>TRBV28|TRBJ2-7|NA
CASRSLESYEQYF
>TRBV4-3|TRBJ2-7|TRBD2
CASSQSLAELYEQYF
>TRBV30|TRBJ2-3|NA
CAWSEGTLADTQYF
>TRBV7-8|TRBJ2-3|TRBD1
CASSLMTGSTDTQYF
>TRBV4-1|TRBJ2-5|NA
CASSQDLPAGGETQYF
>TRBV2|TRBJ1-4|NA
CASTSDEKLFF
>TRBV5-1|TRBJ2-3|NA
CASLRGMGPSTDTQYF
>TRBV19|TRBJ1-2|NA
CLREPNYGYTF
>TRBV14|TRBJ2-3|TRBD2
CASSRPGLASDTQYF
>TRBV10-3|TRBJ2-7|TRBD1
CASRDRDAEQYF
>TRBV5-1|TRBJ1-1|NA
CASSGDGAYTEAFF
>TRBV27|TRBJ1-1|TRBD1
CASSLRGTGHTEAFF
>TRBV4-3|TRBJ2-6|NA
CASSQTTVGVSGANVLTF
>TRBV13|TRBJ1-4|NA
CASSLGASFEKLFF
>TRBV7-6|TRBJ1-1|NA
CASSLVQGEAFF
>TRBV4-1|TRBJ1-2|TRBD1
CASSQGQGSDGYTF
>TRBV2|TRBJ1-4|NA
CASTGQFEKLFF
>TRBV11-2|TRBJ2-7|NA
CASSFTAYEQYF
>TRBV4-3|TRBJ1-2|TRBD1
CASSQADRGLDYTF
>TRBV9|TRBJ1-2|NA
CASGGDNHGYTF
>TRBV7-9|TRBJ2-3|NA
CAVGGSTYTQYF
>TRBV14|TRBJ1-4|NA
CASRKGTTNEKLFF
>TRBV27|TRBJ2-5|NA
CASSPQVGLAGGTQYF
>TRBV6-6|TRBJ2-5|TRBD1
CASSSDRVGHQETQYF
>TRBV19|TRBJ2-2|TRBD1
CASEDRGENTGELFF
>TRBV9|TRBJ2-1|TRBD2
CASSVSGGQTNEQFF
>TRBV9|TRBJ2-7|NA
CASSVGQHAYEQYF
>TRBV10-3|TRBJ2-7|NA
CAISESWQGGDEQYF
>TRBV2|TRBJ2-7|TRBD2
CASSAFSGGAAYEQYF
>TRBV4-1|TRBJ2-7|NA
CASSQDKGVGYEQYF
>TRBV11-2|TRBJ2-7|NA
CASSLVSGDNEQYF